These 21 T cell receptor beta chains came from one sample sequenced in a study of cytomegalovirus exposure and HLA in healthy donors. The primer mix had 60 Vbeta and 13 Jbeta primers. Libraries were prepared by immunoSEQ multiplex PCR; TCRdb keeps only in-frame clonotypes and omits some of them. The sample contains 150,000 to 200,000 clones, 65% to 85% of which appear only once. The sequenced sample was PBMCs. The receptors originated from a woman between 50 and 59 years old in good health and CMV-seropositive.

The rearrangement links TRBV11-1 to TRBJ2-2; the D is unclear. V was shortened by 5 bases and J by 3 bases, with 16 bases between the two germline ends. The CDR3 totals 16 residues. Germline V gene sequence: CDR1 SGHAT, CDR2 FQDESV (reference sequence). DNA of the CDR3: TGTGCCAGCAGCAAAAGCAGATTGAGCGACACCGGGGAGCTGTTTTTT. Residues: CASSKSRLSDTGELFF.

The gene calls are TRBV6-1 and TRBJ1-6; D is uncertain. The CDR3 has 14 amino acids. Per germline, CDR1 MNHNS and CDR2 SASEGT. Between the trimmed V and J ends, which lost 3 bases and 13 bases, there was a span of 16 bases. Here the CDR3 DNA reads TGTGCCAGCAGTGACTCTTCCTTCCTCCTGCCCCTCCACTTT. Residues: CASSDSSFLLPLHF.

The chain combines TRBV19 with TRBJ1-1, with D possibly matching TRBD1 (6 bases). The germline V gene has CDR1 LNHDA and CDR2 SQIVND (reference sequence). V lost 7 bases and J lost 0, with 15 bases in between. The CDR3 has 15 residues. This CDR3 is CASTPAGAMNTEAFF. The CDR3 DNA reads TGTGCCAGTACTCCCGCAGGGGCAATGAACACTGAAGCTTTCTTT.

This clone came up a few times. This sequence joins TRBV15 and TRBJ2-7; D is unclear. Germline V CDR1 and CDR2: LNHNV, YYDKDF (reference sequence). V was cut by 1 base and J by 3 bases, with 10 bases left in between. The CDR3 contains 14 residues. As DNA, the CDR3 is TGTGCCACCAGCAGAGGCGGCTCCGACTACGAGCAGTACTTC. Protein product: CATSRGGSDYEQYF. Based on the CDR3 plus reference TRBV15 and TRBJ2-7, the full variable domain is DAMVIQNPRYQVTQFGKPVTLSCSQTLNHNVMYWYQQKSSQAPKLLFHYYDKDFNNEADTPDNFQSRRPNTSFCFLDIRSPGLGDTAMYLCATSRGGSDYEQYFGPGTRLTVT.

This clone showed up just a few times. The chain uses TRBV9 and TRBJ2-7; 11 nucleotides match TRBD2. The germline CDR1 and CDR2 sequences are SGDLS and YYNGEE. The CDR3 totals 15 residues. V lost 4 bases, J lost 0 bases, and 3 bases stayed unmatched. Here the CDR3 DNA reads TGTGCCAGCAGCCCTAGCGGGGGGCCCTCCTACGAGCAGTACTTC. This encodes CASSPSGGPSYEQYF.

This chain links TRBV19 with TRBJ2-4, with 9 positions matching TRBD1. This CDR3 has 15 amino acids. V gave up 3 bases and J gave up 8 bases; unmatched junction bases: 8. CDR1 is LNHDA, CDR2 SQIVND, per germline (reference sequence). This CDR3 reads CASSISGQGWDIQYF. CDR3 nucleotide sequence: TGTGCCAGTAGTATTTCCGGACAGGGGTGGGACATTCAGTACTTC.

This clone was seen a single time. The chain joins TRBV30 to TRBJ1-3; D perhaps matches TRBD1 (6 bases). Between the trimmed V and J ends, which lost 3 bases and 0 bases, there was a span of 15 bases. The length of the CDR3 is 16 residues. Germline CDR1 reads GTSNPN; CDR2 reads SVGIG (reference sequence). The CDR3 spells CAWSLDSLSSGNTIYF. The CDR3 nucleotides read TGTGCCTGGAGCTTGGACAGCTTATCCTCTGGAAACACCATATATTTT.

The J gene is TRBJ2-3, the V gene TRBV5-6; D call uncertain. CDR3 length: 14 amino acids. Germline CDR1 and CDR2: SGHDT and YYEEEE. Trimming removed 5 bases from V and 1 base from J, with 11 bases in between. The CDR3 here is CASRRGRGTDTQYF. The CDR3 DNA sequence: TGTGCCAGCAGGCGCGGCCGCGGCACAGATACGCAGTATTTT.

CDR3 region: CASSDRTGRETQYF. The CDR3 DNA sequence: TGTGCCAGCAGCGACCGGACAGGGAGAGAGACCCAGTACTTC. J is TRBJ2-5 and V is TRBV5-4, with TRBD1 matching 8 bases. The CDR3 is made up of 14 amino acids. Unmatched junction bases numbered 6, after V lost 4 bases and J lost 4 bases. The germline CDR1 and CDR2 sequences are SGHNT and YYREEE (reference sequence).

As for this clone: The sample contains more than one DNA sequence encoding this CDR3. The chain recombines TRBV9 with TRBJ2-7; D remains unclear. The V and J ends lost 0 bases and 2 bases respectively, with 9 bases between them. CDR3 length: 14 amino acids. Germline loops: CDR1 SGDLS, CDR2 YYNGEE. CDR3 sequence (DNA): TGTGCCAGCAGCGTAGCAGCAGGCGCCTACGAGCAGTACTTC. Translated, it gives CASSVAAGAYEQYF.

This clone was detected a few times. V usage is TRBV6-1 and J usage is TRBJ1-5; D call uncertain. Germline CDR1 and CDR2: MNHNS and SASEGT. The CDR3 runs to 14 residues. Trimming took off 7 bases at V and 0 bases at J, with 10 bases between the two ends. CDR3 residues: CASNPRGSNQPQHF. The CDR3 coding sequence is TGTGCCAGCAACCCGCGGGGTAGCAATCAGCCCCAGCATTTT.

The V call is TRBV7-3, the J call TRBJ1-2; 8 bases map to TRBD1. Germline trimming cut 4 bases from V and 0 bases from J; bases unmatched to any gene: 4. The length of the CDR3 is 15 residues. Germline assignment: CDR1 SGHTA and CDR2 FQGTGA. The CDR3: CASSSQGGANYGYTF. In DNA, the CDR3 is TGTGCCAGCAGCTCACAGGGGGGAGCTAACTATGGCTACACCTTC.

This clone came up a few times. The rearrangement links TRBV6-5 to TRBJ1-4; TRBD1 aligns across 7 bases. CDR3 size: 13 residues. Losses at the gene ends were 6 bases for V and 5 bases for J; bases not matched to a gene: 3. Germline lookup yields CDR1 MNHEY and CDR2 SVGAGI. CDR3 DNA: TGTGCCAGCAGACGGGACAGCAATGAAAAACTGTTTTTT. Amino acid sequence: CASRRDSNEKLFF.

The CDR3 DNA reads as TGTGCCAGCAGCCCCACCGGAACAGCCGTACAGTATTTT. Translation gives CASSPTGTAVQYF. J is TRBJ2-3 and V is TRBV9; no firm D call. The V and J ends lost 4 bases and 12 bases respectively, with 18 bases between them. The length of the CDR3 is 13 residues. Germline assignment: CDR1 SGDLS and CDR2 YYNGEE.

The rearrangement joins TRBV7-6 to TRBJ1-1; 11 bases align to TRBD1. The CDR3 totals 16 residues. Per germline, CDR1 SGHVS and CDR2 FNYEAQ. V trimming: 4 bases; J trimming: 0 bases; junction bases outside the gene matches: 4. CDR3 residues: CASSSGQGALNTEAFF. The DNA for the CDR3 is TGTGCCAGCAGCTCCGGACAGGGGGCCTTGAACACTGAAGCTTTCTTT. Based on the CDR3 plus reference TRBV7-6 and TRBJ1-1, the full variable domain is GAGVSQSPRYKVTKRGQDVALRCDPISGHVSLYWYRQALGQGPEFLTYFNYEAQQDKSGLPNDRFSAERPEGSISTLTIQRTEQRDSAMYRCASSSGQGALNTEAFFGQGTRLTVV.

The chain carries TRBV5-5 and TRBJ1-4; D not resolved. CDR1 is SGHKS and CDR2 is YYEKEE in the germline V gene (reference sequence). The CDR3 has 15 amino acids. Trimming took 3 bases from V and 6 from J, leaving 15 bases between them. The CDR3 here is CASSSGSQRHEKLFF. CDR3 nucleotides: TGTGCCAGCAGCTCCGGGTCCCAGCGACATGAAAAACTGTTTTTT.

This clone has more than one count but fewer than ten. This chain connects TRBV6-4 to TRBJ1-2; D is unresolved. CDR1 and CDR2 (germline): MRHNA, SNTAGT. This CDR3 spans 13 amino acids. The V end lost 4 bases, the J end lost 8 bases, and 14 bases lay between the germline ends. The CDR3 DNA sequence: TGTGCCAGCAGTGCCGAGGGAGCAGGAGGCTACACCTTC. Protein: CASSAEGAGGYTF.

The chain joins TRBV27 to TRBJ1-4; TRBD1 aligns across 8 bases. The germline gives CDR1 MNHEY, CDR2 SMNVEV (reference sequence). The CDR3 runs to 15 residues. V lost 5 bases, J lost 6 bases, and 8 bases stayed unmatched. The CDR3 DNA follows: TGTGCCAGCAGTCCAAAGACAGGGGTTTATGAAAAACTGTTTTTT. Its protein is CASSPKTGVYEKLFF.

CDR3 DNA: TGTGCCAGCAGCTTGGCGACAGGTCAGCCCCAGCATTTT. Translation: CASSLATGQPQHF. The chain recombines TRBV5-5 with TRBJ1-5; possibly TRBD1 for D (6 bases). The V gene lost 0 bases and the J gene lost 6 bases, with 7 bases spanning the gap. The CDR3 has 13 residues. The germline V gene has CDR1 SGHKS and CDR2 YYEKEE (reference sequence).

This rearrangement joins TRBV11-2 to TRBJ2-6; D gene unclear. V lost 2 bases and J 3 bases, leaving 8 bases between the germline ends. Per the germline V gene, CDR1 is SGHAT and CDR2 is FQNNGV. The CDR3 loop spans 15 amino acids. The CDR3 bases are TGTGCCAGCAGCTTACGCGTCGTTGGGGCCAACGTCCTGACTTTC. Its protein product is CASSLRVVGANVLTF.

The CDR3 loop is CASNSGIYNEQFF. In DNA, the CDR3 is TGTGCCAGCAACTCCGGGATTTACAATGAGCAGTTCTTC. The rearrangement links TRBV2 to TRBJ2-1; D perhaps matches TRBD2 (5 bases). Germline CDR1 and CDR2: SNHLY and FYNNEI. The V gene lost 7 bases and the J gene lost 4 bases, with 11 bases spanning the gap. The CDR3 has 13 amino acids.